What follows are 8 T cell receptor beta chains derived from one specimen sequenced in a study of T cells after yellow fever vaccination. TCRdb called the 5' RACE reads again in MiXCR, with one record for every CDR3 protein. Altogether approximately 610,000 distinct CDR3 sequences are present, about a sixth being singletons, with the ten largest covering roughly a sixth. The material sequenced was PBMCs, taken around 5 days after the first yellow fever vaccination. The receptors were sampled from a young man who received the YFV17D yellow fever vaccine.

There are a few counts of this clonotype. V is TRBV7-2 and J is TRBJ2-5; D unclear. Germline CDR1 SGHTA, CDR2 FQGNSA. The CDR3 is made up of 12 amino acids. Trimming stripped 5 bases from V and 7 bases from J, with 11 bases between. CDR3 region: CASSPDSGTQYF. CDR3 nucleotides: TGTGCCAGCAGCCCCGACTCGGGGACCCAGTACTTC.

J is TRBJ1-2 and V is TRBV7-9; 8 nucleotides agree with TRBD1. The CDR3 extends over 15 amino acids. The germline V gene encodes CDR1 SEHNR and CDR2 FQNEAQ (reference sequence). Trimming removed 5 bases from V and 3 bases from J; junction bases left unmatched: 8. The CDR3 sequence is CASSRTNRGDYGYTF. The CDR3 bases are TGTGCCAGCAGCCGTACTAACAGGGGGGACTATGGCTACACCTTC.

The sample holds a few counts of this clonotype. The chain uses TRBV25-1 and TRBJ2-2; D is unresolved. The germline V gene encodes CDR1 MGHDK and CDR2 SYGVNS. This CDR3 is 14 amino acids long. Trimming removed 7 bases at V and 4 bases at J, with 13 bases between. CDR3 in amino acids: CASTPIPGTGELFF. The CDR3 coding sequence is TGTGCCAGCACTCCAATACCGGGCACCGGGGAGCTGTTTTTT.

This clonotype was counted only a few times. V gene TRBV10-3 combines with J gene TRBJ1-6, with 9 bases that match TRBD1. This CDR3 has 14 residues. Looked up from germline, CDR1 is ENHRY and CDR2 is SYGVKD. Germline trimming cut 5 bases from V and 9 bases from J; bases unmatched to any gene: 5. In DNA form, the CDR3 reads TGTGCCATCAGTTTACAGGGGGCCGGTTCACCCCTCCACTTT. As protein: CAISLQGAGSPLHF.

The sample holds a few counts of this clonotype. V gene TRBV6-2 or TRBV6-3 combines with J gene TRBJ2-1; TRBD1 agrees at 9 bases. This CDR3 comprises 15 residues. Germline CDR1 and CDR2: MNHEY and SVGEGT. V shed 4 bases, J shed 8 bases, and the junction held 9 bases outside the gene matches. The CDR3 reads CASSSHRDRADEQFF. The DNA for the CDR3 is TGTGCCAGCAGTTCCCACCGGGACAGGGCGGATGAGCAGTTCTTC.

The rearrangement uses TRBV6-2 or TRBV6-3 and TRBJ1-1, with unresolved D. The CDR3 contains 14 residues. Per the germline V gene, CDR1 is MNHEY and CDR2 is SVGEGT. Between the trimmed V and J ends, which lost 2 bases and 1 base, there was a span of 8 bases. The CDR3 protein is CASSYVPRNTEAFF. CDR3 coding DNA: TGTGCCAGCAGTTACGTTCCAAGGAACACTGAAGCTTTCTTT.

V and J are TRBV20-1 and TRBJ2-1, with 8 bases aligning to TRBD2. CDR3 size: 14 residues. CDR1 is DFQATT and CDR2 is SNEGSKA in the germline V gene (reference sequence). V gave up 4 bases and J gave up 0 bases; unmatched junction bases: 2. For the CDR3, the DNA is TGCAGTGCTATAGCGGGGATCTCCTACAATGAGCAGTTCTTC. As protein: CSAIAGISYNEQFF.

This chain uses TRBV7-3 with TRBJ2-1; a weak D match, TRBD2 (5 bases). This CDR3 region has 15 residues. Germline values: CDR1 SGHTA, CDR2 FQGTGA. The ends were cut back, 4 bases at V and 10 bases at J, with 20 bases in the middle. DNA for the CDR3: TGTGCCAGCAGCTCCACTAGTCCGGAGGTAGGGGAGCAGTTCTTC. As protein: CASSSTSPEVGEQFF.